This T cell receptor (beta chain) was retrieved from a study of cytomegalovirus exposure and HLA in healthy donors. Findings and caveats of the study: Investigators reported about 160 TCR beta chains as tied to cytomegalovirus. Earlier analysis looked at TCR beta V segments, and most were productive about 90% or about 30% of the time.

The CDR3 covers 15 residues. J lost 7 bases, V lost 2 bases, and 7 bases had no gene match. CDR1 and CDR2 from the germline V gene are MNHEY and SMNVEV (reference sequence). About this clone itself: The target antigen is unknown.

Researchers ran the PCR with 60 Vbeta and 13 Jbeta primers. Using immunoSEQ multiplex PCR, the repertoire was profiled, and TCRdb retains in-frame clones only, with some absent. Of 130,000 or so clones listed, around three quarters are singletons. Sequencing was performed on PBMCs. The chain couples TRBV27 to TRBJ1-4; 7 nucleotides match TRBD1. This sequence was found in a male donor in good health and CMV-seropositive. The CDR3 loop is CASSLRRGLREKLFF. In nucleotides, the CDR3 is TGTGCCAGCAGTTTAAGGAGGGGGCTGCGTGAAAAACTGTTTTTT.